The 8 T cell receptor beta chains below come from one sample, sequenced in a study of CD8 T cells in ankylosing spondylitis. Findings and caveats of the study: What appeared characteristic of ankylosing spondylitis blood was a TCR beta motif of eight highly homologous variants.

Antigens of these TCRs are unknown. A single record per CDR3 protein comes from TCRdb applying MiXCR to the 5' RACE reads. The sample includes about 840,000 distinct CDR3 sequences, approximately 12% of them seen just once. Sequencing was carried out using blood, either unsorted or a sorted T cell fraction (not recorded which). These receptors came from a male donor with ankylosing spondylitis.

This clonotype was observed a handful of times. CDR3 DNA sequence: TGCAGTGCTATTGTTGCTACAGGGGTAGGAGAGACCCAGTACTTC. This translates into CSAIVATGVGETQYF. The V call is TRBV20-1, the J call TRBJ2-5, with TRBD1 matching 7 bases. The CDR3 covers 15 residues. Germline V gives CDR1 DFQATT, CDR2 SNEGSKA (reference sequence). J was trimmed by 4 bases and V by 4 bases; bases with no gene match: 12.

CDR3 nucleotides: TGCGAGGGACAGGGGGTTGGCAATGAGCAGTTCTTC. This sequence encodes CEGQGVGNEQFF. J is TRBJ2-1 and V is TRBV20-1; 11 positions match TRBD1. The CDR3 extends over 12 amino acids. Germline values: CDR1 DFQATT, CDR2 SNEGSKA (reference sequence).

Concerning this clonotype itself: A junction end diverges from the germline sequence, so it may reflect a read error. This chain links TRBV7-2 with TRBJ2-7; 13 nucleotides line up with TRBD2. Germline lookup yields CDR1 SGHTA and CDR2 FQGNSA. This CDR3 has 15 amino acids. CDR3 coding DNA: TGTGCCAGCAGCTTAAATGGACTAGCGGGAGCCGATGTTGACTTC. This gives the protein CASSLNGLAGADVDF.

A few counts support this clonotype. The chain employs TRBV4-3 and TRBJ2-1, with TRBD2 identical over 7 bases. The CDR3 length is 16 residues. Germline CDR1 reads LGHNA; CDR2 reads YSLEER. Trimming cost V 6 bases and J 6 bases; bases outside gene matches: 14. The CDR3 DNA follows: TGCGCCAGCAGAACTCATTACCGGGACTATGCCAATGAGCAGTTCTTC. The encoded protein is CASRTHYRDYANEQFF.

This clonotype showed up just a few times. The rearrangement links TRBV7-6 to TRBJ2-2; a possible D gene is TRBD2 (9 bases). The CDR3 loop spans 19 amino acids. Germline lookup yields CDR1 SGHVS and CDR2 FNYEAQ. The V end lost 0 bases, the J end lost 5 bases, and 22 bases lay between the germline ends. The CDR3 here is CASSLAGQGIAGETGELFF. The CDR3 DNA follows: TGTGCCAGCAGCTTAGCAGGACAGGGAATAGCGGGAGAGACCGGGGAGCTGTTTTTT. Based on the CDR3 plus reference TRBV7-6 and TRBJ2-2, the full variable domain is GAGVSQSPRYKVTKRGQDVALRCDPISGHVSLYWYRQALGQGPEFLTYFNYEAQQDKSGLPNDRFSAERPEGSISTLTIQRTEQRDSAMYRCASSLAGQGIAGETGELFFGEGSRLTVL.

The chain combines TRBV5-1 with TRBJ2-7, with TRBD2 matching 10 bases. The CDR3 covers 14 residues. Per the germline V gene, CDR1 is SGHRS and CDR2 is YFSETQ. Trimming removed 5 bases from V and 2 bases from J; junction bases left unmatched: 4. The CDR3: CASRASGRPYEQYF. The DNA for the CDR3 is TGCGCCAGCAGGGCTAGCGGGAGACCCTACGAGCAGTACTTC.

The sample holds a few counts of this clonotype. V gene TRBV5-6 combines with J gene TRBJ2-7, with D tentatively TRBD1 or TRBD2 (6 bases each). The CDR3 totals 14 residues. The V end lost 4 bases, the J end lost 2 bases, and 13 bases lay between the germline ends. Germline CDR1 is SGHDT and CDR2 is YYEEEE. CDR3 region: CASSLLRGPYEQYF. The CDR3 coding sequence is TGTGCCAGCAGCCTCCTTCGGGGGCCCTACGAGCAGTACTTC.

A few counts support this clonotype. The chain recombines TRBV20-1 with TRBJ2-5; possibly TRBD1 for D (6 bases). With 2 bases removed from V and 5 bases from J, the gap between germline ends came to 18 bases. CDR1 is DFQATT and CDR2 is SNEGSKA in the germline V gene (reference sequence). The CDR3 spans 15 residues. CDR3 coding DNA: TGCAGTGCTAGACGCGGAGCAGGGGCGGTGGAGACCCAGTACTTC. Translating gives CSARRGAGAVETQYF.